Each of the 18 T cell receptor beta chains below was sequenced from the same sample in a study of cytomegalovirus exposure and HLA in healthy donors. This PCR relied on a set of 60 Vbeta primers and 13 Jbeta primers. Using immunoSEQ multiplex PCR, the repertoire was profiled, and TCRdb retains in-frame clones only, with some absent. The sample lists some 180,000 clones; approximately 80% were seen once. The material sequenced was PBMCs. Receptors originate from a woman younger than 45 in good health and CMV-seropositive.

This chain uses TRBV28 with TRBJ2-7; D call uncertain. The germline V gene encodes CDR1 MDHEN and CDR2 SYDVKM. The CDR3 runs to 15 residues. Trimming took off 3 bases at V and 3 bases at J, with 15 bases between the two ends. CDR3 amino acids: CASSFIRRRLYEQYF. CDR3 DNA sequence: TGTGCCAGCAGTTTCATCAGGCGACGCCTCTACGAGCAGTACTTC.

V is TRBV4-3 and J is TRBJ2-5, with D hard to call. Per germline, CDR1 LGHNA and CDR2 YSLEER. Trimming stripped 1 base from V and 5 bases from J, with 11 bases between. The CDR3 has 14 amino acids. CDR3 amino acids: CASSQGLPGETQYF. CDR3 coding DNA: TGCGCCAGCAGCCAAGGGCTGCCCGGGGAGACCCAGTACTTC.

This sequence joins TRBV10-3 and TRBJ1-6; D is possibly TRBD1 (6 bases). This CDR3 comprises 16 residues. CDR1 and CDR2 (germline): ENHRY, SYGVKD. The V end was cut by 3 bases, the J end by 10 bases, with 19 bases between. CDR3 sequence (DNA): TGTGCCATCAGTGAAATCGGGGGGCAGGAGAGGTCACCCCTCCACTTT. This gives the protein CAISEIGGQERSPLHF.

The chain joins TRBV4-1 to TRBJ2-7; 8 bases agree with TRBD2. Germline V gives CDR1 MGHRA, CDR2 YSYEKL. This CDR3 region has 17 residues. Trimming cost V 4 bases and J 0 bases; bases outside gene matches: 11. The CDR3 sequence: CASSPATLAGSSYEQYF. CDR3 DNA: TGCGCCAGCAGCCCCGCGACCCTAGCGGGCAGCTCCTACGAGCAGTACTTC.

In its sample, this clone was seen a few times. The CDR3 sequence: CASSQDFPLTRSSGNEQFF. The CDR3 region has the DNA TGTGCCAGCAGCCAAGATTTTCCCTTGACTAGAAGCTCGGGCAATGAGCAGTTCTTC. The chain links TRBV4-2 to TRBJ2-1; TRBD2 might be the D (6 bases). The CDR3 contains 19 residues. The V end was cut by 0 bases, the J end by 6 bases, with 24 bases between. The germline V gene has CDR1 LGHNA and CDR2 YNFKEQ.

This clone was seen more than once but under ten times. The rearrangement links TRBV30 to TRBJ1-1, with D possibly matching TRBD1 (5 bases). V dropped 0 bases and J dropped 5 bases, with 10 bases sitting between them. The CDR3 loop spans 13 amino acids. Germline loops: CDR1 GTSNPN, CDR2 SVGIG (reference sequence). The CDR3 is CAWSVMGGTEAFF. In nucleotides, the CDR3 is TGTGCCTGGAGTGTGATGGGGGGGACTGAAGCTTTCTTT.

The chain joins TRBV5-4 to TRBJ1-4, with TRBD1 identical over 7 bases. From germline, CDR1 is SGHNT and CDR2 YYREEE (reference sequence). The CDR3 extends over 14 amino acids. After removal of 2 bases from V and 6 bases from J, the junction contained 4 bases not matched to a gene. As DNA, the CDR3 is TGTGCCAGCAGCTTTCAGGGGGTGGATGAAAAACTGTTTTTT. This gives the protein CASSFQGVDEKLFF. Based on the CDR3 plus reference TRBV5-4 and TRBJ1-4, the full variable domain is ETGVTQSPTHLIKTRGQQVTLRCSSQSGHNTVSWYQQALGQGPQFIFQYYREEENGRGNFPPRFSGLQFPNYSSELNVNALELDDSALYLCASSFQGVDEKLFFGSGTQLSVL.

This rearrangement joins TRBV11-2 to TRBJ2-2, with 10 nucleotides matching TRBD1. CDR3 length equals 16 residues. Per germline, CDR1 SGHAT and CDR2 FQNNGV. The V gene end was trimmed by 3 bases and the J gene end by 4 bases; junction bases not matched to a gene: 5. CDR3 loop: CASSFDRGRITGELFF. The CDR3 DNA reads TGTGCCAGCAGCTTCGACAGGGGGCGAATCACCGGGGAGCTGTTTTTT.

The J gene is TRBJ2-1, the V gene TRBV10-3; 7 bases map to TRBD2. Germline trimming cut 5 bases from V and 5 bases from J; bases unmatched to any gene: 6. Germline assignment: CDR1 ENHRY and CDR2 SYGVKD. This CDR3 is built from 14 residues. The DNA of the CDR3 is TGTGCCATCAGTTCCAGCGGGGATAACAATGAGCAGTTCTTC. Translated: CAISSSGDNNEQFF.

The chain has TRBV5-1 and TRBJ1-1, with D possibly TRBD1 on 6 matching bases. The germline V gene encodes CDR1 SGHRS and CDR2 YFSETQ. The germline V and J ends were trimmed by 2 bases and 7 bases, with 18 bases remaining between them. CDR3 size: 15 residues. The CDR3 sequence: CASSLTNQGRDEAFF. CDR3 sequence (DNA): TGCGCCAGCAGCTTAACCAATCAGGGGCGCGATGAAGCTTTCTTT.

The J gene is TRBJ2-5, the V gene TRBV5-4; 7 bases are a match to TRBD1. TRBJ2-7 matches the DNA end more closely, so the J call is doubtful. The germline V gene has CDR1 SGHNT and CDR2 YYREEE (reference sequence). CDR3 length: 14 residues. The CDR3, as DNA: TGTGCCAGCAGCTTGAGGGGGCGCAGCCACGAGCAGTACTTC. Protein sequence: CASSLRGRSHEQYF.

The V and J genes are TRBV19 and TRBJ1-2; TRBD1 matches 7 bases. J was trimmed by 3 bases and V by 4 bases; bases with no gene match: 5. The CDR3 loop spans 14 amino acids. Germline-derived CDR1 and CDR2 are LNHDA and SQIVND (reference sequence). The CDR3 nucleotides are TGTGCCAGTAGTAGAGGGGGCCAAGACTATGGCTACACCTTC. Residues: CASSRGGQDYGYTF. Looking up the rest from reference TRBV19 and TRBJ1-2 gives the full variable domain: DGGITQSPKYLFRKEGQNVTLSCEQNLNHDAMYWYRQDPGQGLRLIYYSQIVNDFQKGDIAEGYSVSREKKESFPLTVTSAQKNPTAFYLCASSRGGQDYGYTFGSGTRLTVV.

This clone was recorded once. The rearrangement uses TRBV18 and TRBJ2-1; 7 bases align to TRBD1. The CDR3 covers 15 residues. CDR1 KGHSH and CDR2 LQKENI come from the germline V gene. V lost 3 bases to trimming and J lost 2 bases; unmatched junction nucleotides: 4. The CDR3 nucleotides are TGTGCCAGCTCACCCGACAGGGTCCCCTACAATGAGCAGTTCTTC. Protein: CASSPDRVPYNEQFF.

The CDR3 loop reads CATSSTIGTQYF. The CDR3 DNA reads as TGTGCCACCAGCAGCACTATTGGTACGCAGTATTTT. The chain links TRBV15 to TRBJ2-3; D not resolved. The germline V gene has CDR1 LNHNV and CDR2 YYDKDF (reference sequence). Trimming shortened V by 3 bases and J by 8 bases, and 9 bases separated the two germline ends. The CDR3 is made up of 12 amino acids.

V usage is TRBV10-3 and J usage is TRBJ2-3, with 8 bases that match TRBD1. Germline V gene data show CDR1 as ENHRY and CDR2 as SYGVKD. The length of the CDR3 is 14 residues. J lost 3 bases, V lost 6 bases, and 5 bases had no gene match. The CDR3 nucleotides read TGTGCCATCAGCCGGACAGGGCAAACAGATACGCAGTATTTT. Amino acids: CAISRTGQTDTQYF.

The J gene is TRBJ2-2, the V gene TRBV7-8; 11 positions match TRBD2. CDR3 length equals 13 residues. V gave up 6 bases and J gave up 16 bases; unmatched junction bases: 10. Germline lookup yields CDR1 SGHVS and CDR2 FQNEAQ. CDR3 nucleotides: TGTGCCAGCAGTTCGGGGACTAGCGGTCACCGGTTTTTT. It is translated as CASSSGTSGHRFF.

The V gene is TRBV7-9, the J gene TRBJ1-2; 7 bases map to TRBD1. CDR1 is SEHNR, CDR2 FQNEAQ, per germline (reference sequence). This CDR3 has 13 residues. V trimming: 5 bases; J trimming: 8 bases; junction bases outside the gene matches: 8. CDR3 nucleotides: TGTGCCAGCAGCGAGGCAGGGGGGAGAGGCTACACCTTC. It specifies CASSEAGGRGYTF.

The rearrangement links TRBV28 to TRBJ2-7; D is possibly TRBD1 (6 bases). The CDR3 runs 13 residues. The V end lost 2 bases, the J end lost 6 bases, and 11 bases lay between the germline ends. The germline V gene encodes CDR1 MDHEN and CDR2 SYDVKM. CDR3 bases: TGTGCCAGCAGTTTAATGGGGGCGGGCGAGCAGTACTTC. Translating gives CASSLMGAGEQYF.